These 29 T cell receptor beta chains came from one sample sequenced in a study of radiation and T cells in renal cell carcinoma. Clones were sequenced by immunoSEQ multiplex PCR, and TCRdb holds only the in-frame ones, with some missing. The data show about 130,000 clones, about 88% seen once. As for time point: blood 2 weeks post-SBRT. Treatment meaning: 15 Gy SBRT to primary tumor, nephrectomy 4 weeks later. This specimen was blood, taken from a patient whose treatment included radiotherapy and nephrectomy. These receptors came from a woman aged 70-85 years with renal cell carcinoma.

In its sample, this clone was seen a few times. The chain uses TRBV28 and TRBJ1-5; D unresolved. This CDR3 contains 15 residues. V was shortened by 5 bases and J by 3 bases, with 14 bases between the two germline ends. Germline values: CDR1 MDHEN, CDR2 SYDVKM. The CDR3 loop is CASSLPTGINQPQHF. The CDR3 nucleotides read TGTGCCAGCAGTCTGCCGACGGGAATCAATCAGCCCCAGCATTTT.

This chain uses TRBV5-1 with TRBJ2-3; 9 nucleotides line up with TRBD2. CDR3 size: 18 residues. V lost 0 bases, J lost 0 bases, and 8 bases stayed unmatched. Germline-derived CDR1 and CDR2 are SGHRS and YFSETQ. CDR3 loop: CASSLARLAGSSTDTQYF. In DNA form, the CDR3 reads TGCGCCAGCAGCTTGGCCAGGCTAGCGGGGTCTAGCACAGATACGCAGTATTTT. Based on the CDR3 plus reference TRBV5-1 and TRBJ2-3, the full variable domain is KAGVTQTPRYLIKTRGQQVTLSCSPISGHRSVSWYQQTPGQGLQFLFEYFSETQRNKGNFPGRFSGRQFSNSRSEMNVSTLELGDSALYLCASSLARLAGSSTDTQYFGPGTRLTVL.

This sequence joins TRBV7-3 and TRBJ2-3; tentatively, D is TRBD2 (6 bases). CDR3 length equals 14 residues. With 2 bases removed from V and 7 bases from J, the gap between germline ends came to 13 bases. Germline CDR1 reads SGHTA; CDR2 reads FQGTGA. CDR3 amino acids: CASSLRSSANTQYF. The CDR3 DNA reads as TGTGCCAGCAGCTTACGTTCTAGCGCGAATACGCAGTATTTT.

This clone has only one observation. The chain links TRBV21-1 to TRBJ2-7; the table's D gene call, TRBD2, was not cross checked with the DNA. TRBV21-1 is noted as a pseudogene. This CDR3 spans 19 amino acids. The CDR3 DNA is TGTGCCAGCAGCAATTTGGGACTAGCGGGGGGGCGGCACTCCTACGAGCAGTACTTC. Amino acids: CASSNLGLAGGRHSYEQYF.

The rearrangement uses TRBV6-5 and TRBJ2-1; the D gene is possibly TRBD2 (7 bases). Germline lookup yields CDR1 MNHEY and CDR2 SVGAGI. V was cut by 5 bases and J by 4 bases, with 15 bases left in between. CDR3 length: 15 amino acids. CDR3 nucleotide sequence: TGTGCCAGCAGTGCGACGGGGGGACAATACAATGAGCAGTTCTTC. This translates into CASSATGGQYNEQFF.

The rearrangement links TRBV5-4 to TRBJ1-1; 7 bases align to TRBD1. CDR3 length: 14 residues. The germline CDR1 and CDR2 sequences are SGHNT and YYREEE (reference sequence). V gave up 4 bases and J gave up 1 base; unmatched junction bases: 4. The CDR3 loop reads CASSPGQRNTEAFF. For the CDR3, the DNA is TGTGCCAGCAGCCCGGGACAGCGGAACACTGAAGCTTTCTTT.

The J gene is TRBJ1-1, the V gene TRBV5-6; 8 positions match TRBD1. V was pared by 0 bases and J by 12 bases, with 7 bases of the junction left unmatched. This CDR3 has 13 amino acids. Germline V gene lookup returns CDR1 SGHDT and CDR2 YYEEEE. The CDR3 DNA follows: TGTGCCAGCAGCTTGGCCAGGGGACAGGAAACTTTCTTT. Its protein is CASSLARGQETFF.

The V and J genes are TRBV5-6 and TRBJ1-2; 8 bases are a match to TRBD1. Germline values: CDR1 SGHDT, CDR2 YYEEEE. The CDR3 contains 14 residues. V lost 4 bases to trimming and J lost 7 bases; unmatched junction nucleotides: 9. Written as DNA, the CDR3 is TGTGCCAGCAGCCTGCCTACAGGGGGAGGTGGCTACACCTTC. Amino acids: CASSLPTGGGGYTF.

The chain links TRBV9 to TRBJ2-2; a possible D gene is TRBD2 (5 bases). Germline-derived CDR1 and CDR2 are SGDLS and YYNGEE. V dropped 1 base and J dropped 8 bases, with 6 bases sitting between them. The CDR3 has 12 amino acids. The CDR3 protein is CASSVSGGELFF. The CDR3 DNA reads TGTGCCAGCAGCGTATCGGGAGGGGAGCTGTTTTTT.

The CDR3 here is CASRSPLGAGEQYF. Written as DNA, the CDR3 is TGTGCCAGCAGGAGTCCTCTGGGGGCAGGCGAGCAGTACTTC. V gene TRBV6-5 combines with J gene TRBJ2-5; a possible D gene is TRBD1 (6 bases). TRBJ2-7 explains the end of the DNA better; the J call may be wrong. The germline V gene encodes CDR1 MNHEY and CDR2 SVGAGI. This CDR3 has 14 residues.

CDR3 in amino acids: CATSRPNYEQYF. The CDR3 nucleotides read TGTGCCACCAGCAGACCCAACTACGAGCAGTACTTC. The chain has TRBV15 and TRBJ2-7; D is ambiguous. Germline V gene data show CDR1 as LNHNV and CDR2 as YYDKDF (reference sequence). Trimming cost V 2 bases and J 3 bases, with 5 bases left between them. The CDR3 loop spans 12 amino acids.

This clone has only a few counts. This chain links TRBV6-1 with TRBJ1-3; D is unresolved. CDR3 length: 15 residues. Trimming removed 6 bases from V and 0 bases from J, with 12 bases in between. Per the germline V gene, CDR1 is MNHNS and CDR2 is SASEGT. For the CDR3, the DNA is TGTGCCAGCAGCAAGGAACCTAGCTCTGGAAACACCATATATTTT. Translation: CASSKEPSSGNTIYF.

This clone has just one count. V gene TRBV5-1 combines with J gene TRBJ2-7, with 11 bases fitting TRBD1. The germline gives CDR1 SGHRS, CDR2 YFSETQ. There are 16 residues in the CDR3. Losses at the gene ends were 0 bases for V and 7 bases for J; bases not matched to a gene: 9. The CDR3 coding sequence is TGCGCCAGCAGCTTGGAGATGTTGGACAGGGGGCTGGAGCAGTACTTC. It translates to CASSLEMLDRGLEQYF.

The rearrangement links TRBV4-2 to TRBJ2-1, with 10 bases identical to TRBD2. The V gene end was trimmed by 0 bases and the J gene end by 7 bases; junction bases not matched to a gene: 6. The V gene's germline CDR1 is LGHNA and CDR2 YNFKEQ. CDR3 size: 16 residues. CDR3 in amino acids: CASSQELAGPRNEQFF. The CDR3 coding sequence is TGTGCCAGCAGCCAAGAACTAGCGGGGCCAAGGAATGAGCAGTTCTTC.

CDR3: CASSHTWQGINQPQHF. In nucleotides, the CDR3 is TGTGCCAGCAGCCATACATGGCAGGGGATCAATCAGCCCCAGCATTTT. J is TRBJ1-5 and V is TRBV11-2; D possibly corresponds to TRBD1 (6 bases). The CDR3 has 16 amino acids. V shed 5 bases and J shed 3 bases, with 17 bases lying between them. The germline V gene has CDR1 SGHAT and CDR2 FQNNGV.

The chain employs TRBV2 and TRBJ2-7; possible D gene TRBD1, 6 bases. V was shortened by 7 bases and J by 2 bases, with 21 bases between the two germline ends. Germline V gives CDR1 SNHLY, CDR2 FYNNEI. The CDR3 spans 16 residues. CDR3 amino acids: CASTKIGQHITYEQYF. The CDR3, as DNA: TGTGCCAGCACCAAAATCGGACAGCATATTACCTACGAGCAGTACTTC.

This sequence joins TRBV5-4 and TRBJ1-6; D is undetermined. Germline V lookup: CDR1 SGHNT, CDR2 YYREEE (reference sequence). V dropped 6 bases and J dropped 10 bases, with 20 bases sitting between them. There are 15 residues in the CDR3. The CDR3 region is CASTLRPDLESPLHF. CDR3 nucleotides: TGTGCCAGCACCCTCCGGCCGGACCTGGAGTCACCCCTCCACTTT. Supplemented by reference TRBV5-4 and TRBJ1-6, the full variable domain reads ETGVTQSPTHLIKTRGQQVTLRCSSQSGHNTVSWYQQALGQGPQFIFQYYREEENGRGNFPPRFSGLQFPNYSSELNVNALELDDSALYLCASTLRPDLESPLHFGNGTRLTVT.

The CDR3, as DNA: TGTGCCAGTAGTATAGAGGGTAGCGGGGGCTACTCTAGCACAGATACGCAGTATTTT. Its protein is CASSIEGSGGYSSTDTQYF. The chain has TRBV19 and TRBJ2-3; 9 positions agree with TRBD2. The CDR3 spans 19 residues. Losses at the gene ends were 0 bases for V and 0 bases for J; bases not matched to a gene: 10. The V gene's germline CDR1 is LNHDA and CDR2 SQIVND (reference sequence).

The CDR3 is CASIGLDNEQFF. The CDR3 DNA reads as TGTGCCAGCATCGGACTTGACAATGAGCAGTTCTTC. This sequence joins TRBV6-1 and TRBJ2-1, with a possible D match to TRBD2 (5 bases). V was trimmed by 7 bases and J by 5 bases, leaving 9 bases between them. The CDR3 spans 12 residues. The germline gives CDR1 MNHNS, CDR2 SASEGT.

The chain links TRBV9 to TRBJ1-5; D possibly corresponds to TRBD1 (5 bases). Germline V gene sequence: CDR1 SGDLS, CDR2 YYNGEE. This CDR3 comprises 14 residues. The germline V and J ends were trimmed by 3 bases and 3 bases, with 10 bases remaining between them. The CDR3 region is CASSGGGTNQPQHF. The CDR3 DNA sequence: TGTGCCAGCAGCGGTGGAGGGACCAATCAGCCCCAGCATTTT. Complete variable domain (other parts from reference TRBV9 and TRBJ1-5): DSGVTQTPKHLITATGQRVTLRCSPRSGDLSVYWYQQSLDQGLQFLIQYYNGEERAKGNILERFSAQQFPDLHSELNLSSLELGDSALYFCASSGGGTNQPQHFGDGTRLSIL.

The V and J genes are TRBV29-1 and TRBJ2-5, with D possibly TRBD1 on 5 matching bases. CDR1 is SQVTM and CDR2 is ANQGSEA in the germline V gene. The germline V and J ends were trimmed by 1 base and 4 bases, with 16 bases remaining between them. CDR3 length: 15 residues. The CDR3 protein is CSVEGYVAQGETQYF. The CDR3 DNA reads TGCAGCGTTGAAGGGTACGTCGCCCAGGGAGAGACCCAGTACTTC.

The chain carries TRBV6-6 and TRBJ1-1, with D uncertain. CDR1 is MNHNY and CDR2 is SVGAGI in the germline V gene (reference sequence). CDR3 length: 14 residues. With 8 bases removed from V and 4 bases from J, the gap between germline ends came to 17 bases. DNA of the CDR3: TGTGCCAGCCGTCGGCCCTTGAGGGTCACTGAAGCTTTCTTT. Amino acids: CASRRPLRVTEAFF.

The sample holds a few counts of this clone. This sequence joins TRBV28 and TRBJ1-5; no clear D. V gave up 7 bases and J gave up 4 bases, with 14 bases separating them. Looked up from germline, CDR1 is MDHEN and CDR2 is SYDVKM. The length of the CDR3 is 14 residues. The CDR3 sequence is CASTPHDGNQPQHF. CDR3 in DNA: TGTGCCAGCACCCCCCATGACGGGAATCAGCCCCAGCATTTT.

The chain has TRBV11-1 and TRBJ2-7; TRBD2 agrees at 9 bases. The CDR3 runs 16 residues. Trimming took 2 bases from V and 0 from J; bases not matched to a gene: 5. Germline lookup yields CDR1 SGHAT and CDR2 FQDESV (reference sequence). The CDR3 reads CASSLLAGTSSYEQYF. DNA for the CDR3: TGTGCCAGCAGCTTACTAGCGGGGACGAGCTCCTACGAGCAGTACTTC.

This clone was counted once. CDR3 coding DNA: TGTGCCAGCAGCACCCAGGGGACTAGCGGGGGTTCTAGCACAGATACGCAGTATTTT. Its protein product is CASSTQGTSGGSSTDTQYF. V is TRBV7-3 and J is TRBJ2-3; 14 bases are shared with TRBD2. V trimming: 5 bases; J trimming: 0 bases; junction bases outside the gene matches: 10. This CDR3 region has 19 residues. CDR1 and CDR2 from the germline V gene are SGHTA and FQGTGA.

The sample holds one count of this clone. The CDR3 nucleotides are TGTGCCAGCAGGCCGGGACAGATTTATGGCTACACCTTC. Its translation: CASRPGQIYGYTF. The chain is built from TRBV6-5 and TRBJ1-2, with TRBD1 identical over 7 bases. Looked up from germline, CDR1 is MNHEY and CDR2 is SVGAGI. V lost 6 bases, J lost 5 bases, and 6 bases stayed unmatched. This CDR3 spans 13 amino acids.

The chain is built from TRBV5-1 and TRBJ1-3; D remains ambiguous. Germline loops: CDR1 SGHRS, CDR2 YFSETQ. This CDR3 spans 16 amino acids. Trimming cost V 4 bases and J 1 base, with 15 bases left between them. CDR3 region: CASSSLSVSSGNTIYF. The DNA of the CDR3 is TGCGCCAGCAGCAGCTTAAGTGTTAGTTCTGGAAACACCATATATTTT.

The chain has TRBV7-2 and TRBJ1-3; D gene uncertain. V shed 1 base and J shed 7 bases, with 17 bases lying between them. The germline CDR1 and CDR2 sequences are SGHTA and FQGNSA. The CDR3 has 16 residues. The CDR3 region has the DNA TGTGCCAGCAGCTTAGGGACCTCCATGCTACGGAACACCATATATTTT. Its translation: CASSLGTSMLRNTIYF.

This clone was seen just once. The chain employs TRBV7-8 and TRBJ2-6; D is unresolved. The CDR3 covers 16 residues. The germline V gene encodes CDR1 SGHVS and CDR2 FQNEAQ. Trimming left V 3 bases short and J 0 bases short, with 9 bases between. CDR3 sequence (DNA): TGTGCCAGCAGCTTGGGCACATTCTCTGGGGCCAACGTCCTGACTTTC. It specifies CASSLGTFSGANVLTF.